This T cell receptor beta chain emerged from a study of blood T cell repertoires in COVID-19 (dated by TCRdb to about 2020). Turning to the overall study: Samples from collaborators originated in the United States, Italy and Spain and spanned both the acute and convalescent phases of COVID-19. Samples came from the ongoing ImmuneRACE study (first 160 participants) plus 1,254 subjects from 6 global collaborators. Where available, HLA class I and class II types were taken from metadata supplied by the sample provider and were not determined by assay-based typing. The material from the prospective study consisted of cDNA or gDNA derived from T cells, B-cell-depleted T cells, or PBMCs. The repertoires were released in a freely available public database intended as a resource for research on the immune response to SARS-CoV-2. Subjects who had been exposed to COVID-19, were actively infected with it, or had recovered from it provided the deeply sampled blood TCRbeta repertoires that made up the dataset. Sample metadata almost always included a de-identified subject ID, COVID-19 status, age in years and sex. What the study reported, not specific to this receptor: The quantity of clinical and demographic metadata differed by source and by participant and was supplied without curation.

Each collaborating institution followed its own protocols to collect whole blood in K2EDTA tubes. For TCRbeta analysis, collaborator samples were shipped as frozen whole blood, as isolated PBMCs, or as DNA extracted from either sample type. TCRbeta CDR3 regions were amplified from genomic DNA using the immunoSEQ Assay, a bias-controlled multiplex PCR. The study's own analysis went as follows. The number of nucleated cells in each sample was estimated by amplification of reference gene primers within the assay. Sequence reads were collapsed and filtered to measure the absolute abundance of every unique TCRbeta CDR3 rearrangement. For each sample, productive Simpson clonality was calculated as the square root of Simpson's diversity index over productive rearrangements. The clones in this table, taken by TCRdb from immuneACCESS, are in-frame only. Not every clone is retained; where verified, under half of the shortfall comes from an unresolved V gene, and the cause of the rest is unknown. That table furnishes V, J and clone size, whereas the DNA furnished D and trimming. In this sample the table shows 150,000 to 200,000 clones, 80% to 85% of which occur a single time. The ten largest clonotypes hold approximately 2.6% of the sample.

This clone appeared a few times. Its antigen has not been determined. Nothing much larger sits one base from this clone, and base qualities are not available. Measured from the cysteine to the phenylalanine, the CDR3 is 15 residues long. CDR3 DNA is the only sequence kept; it has 45 bases, read in frame from the first base. V is clipped by 4 bases and J by 4 bases, and the sequence between their germline boundaries is 14 bases long. CDR1 and CDR2, looked up from the germline V gene (reference sequence), are GTSNPN and SVGIG. This receptor was identified in a human donor with acute or convalescent COVID-19. The donor label of this sample is uncertain. This sequence uses TRBV30 and TRBJ1-6, with the D gene not confidently named. Sequences were obtained from peripheral blood. The sequenced DNA: TGTGCCTGGATCCGGGAGGGCCCTTATAATTCACCCCTCCACTTT. Its amino acids are CAWIREGPYNSPLHF.